These 2 T cell receptor beta chains were sequenced from one sample in a study of beta chain features in type 1 diabetes. Every bit of the isolated RNA underwent reverse transcription, so sequencing read expressed TCRB transcripts. Produced via immunoSEQ multiplex PCR; TCRdb's table is partial and in-frame only. The table lists about 150,000 clones, approximately 12% of them singletons. Sequencing input: central memory CD4+ T cells from blood. These TCRs come from a man aged 18 to 35 in good health.

Only a few counts were recorded for this clone. The chain uses TRBV14 and TRBJ2-5; tentative D call: TRBD1 (6 bases). This CDR3 contains 15 residues. V lost 1 base to trimming and J lost 6 bases, with 15 bases between them. Germline V gene sequence: CDR1 SGHDN, CDR2 FVKESK. The CDR3 region is CASSQAPAGVKTQYF. Written as DNA, the CDR3 is TGTGCCAGCAGCCAAGCCCCGGCAGGGGTGAAGACCCAGTACTTC.

In this sample, this clone turned up a few times. The gene calls are TRBV19 and TRBJ2-3; D gene unclear. This CDR3 is 14 amino acids long. Germline-derived CDR1 and CDR2 are LNHDA and SQIVND (reference sequence). Deletions cut 3 bases from V and 2 bases from J, with 9 bases between. CDR3 sequence (DNA): TGTGCCAGTAGTATTACCGGAGCCACAGATACGCAGTATTTT. Its protein product is CASSITGATDTQYF. Full variable domain (rest looked up from reference TRBV19 and TRBJ2-3): DGGITQSPKYLFRKEGQNVTLSCEQNLNHDAMYWYRQDPGQGLRLIYYSQIVNDFQKGDIAEGYSVSREKKESFPLTVTSAQKNPTAFYLCASSITGATDTQYFGPGTRLTVL.